The clone carrying this TCR beta chain was recorded only once. The length of the CDR3 is 15 residues. CDR1 is MNHEY, CDR2 SVGAGI, per germline. The V end lost 6 bases, the J end lost 1 base, and 15 bases lay between the germline ends. The sample is drawn from a study of blood T cell repertoires in COVID-19. Study background: Spain, Italy and the United States supplied samples that represented acute and convalescent COVID-19. The analysed material was cDNA or gDNA that came from T cells, B-cell-depleted T cells, or PBMCs.

Per the original data handling: Reference gene primer amplification gave estimated nucleated cell counts. Sequencing used immunoSEQ multiplex PCR; TCRdb keeps in-frame clones, though not all of them. V and J calls and clone size follow that table, whereas D and trimming were derived from the DNA. Of nearly 55,000 clones detected, approximately 86% appear once; the ten largest clones hold 12%. The TCR comes from an older man with active COVID-19. The sequenced sample was peripheral blood. The chain carries TRBV6-5 and TRBJ1-1; D is possibly TRBD1 (6 bases). The CDR3 region has the DNA TGTGCCAGCAGATTAAGGGGGGGACCGAACACTGAAGCTTTCTTT. Its protein product is CASRLRGGPNTEAFF.